This T cell receptor beta chain is drawn from a study of OX40 agonist ivuxolimab in advanced cancers. Unmatched junction bases numbered 8, after V lost 4 bases and J lost 7 bases. CDR1 and CDR2 from the germline V gene are SGHTA and FQGTGA. The CDR3 length is 15 residues. Repertoires were generated with immunoSEQ multiplex PCR, while TCRdb's copy carries only in-frame clones and drops some. The sample has tens of thousands of clones, roughly 90% seen once. The chain is built from TRBV7-3 and TRBJ2-2, with 8 bases identical to TRBD1. This material consisted of CD4+ or CD8+ T cells sorted from blood, taken in a trial of the OX40 agonist ivuxolimab. This TCR was recovered from an adult with an advanced solid tumor such as melanoma, head and neck, liver or kidney cancer. The DNA for the CDR3 is TGTGCCAGCAGCTCCGGACAGGGAACTTTCGGGGAGCTGTTTTTT. Amino acid sequence: CASSSGQGTFGELFF. Full variable domain (missing parts from reference TRBV7-3 and TRBJ2-2): GAGVSQTPSNKVTEKGKYVELRCDPISGHTALYWYRQSLGQGPEFLIYFQGTGAADDSGLPNDRFFAVRPEGSVSTLKIQRTERGDSAVYLCASSSGQGTFGELFFGEGSRLTVL.